This T cell receptor beta chain was found in a study of cytomegalovirus exposure and HLA in healthy donors. The approximately 120-subject validation cohort, separate from the roughly 700-subject first cohort, included the donors. The study, taken as a whole, reports: Altogether, 160 or so TCR beta chains were recorded as cytomegalovirus-associated. Reported results showed that the classifier diagnosed cytomegalovirus status with high specificity and sensitivity. A subsequent analysis found that TCR clusters from the first cohort also tended to co-occur in the approximately 130 validation repertoires, with around 94% of cluster scores above 0.

Concerning this clone itself: Antigen: not known.

TCRdb keeps only in-frame clones here, not all; method: immunoSEQ multiplex PCR. The data contain approximately 200,000 clones, approximately 90% of them seen just once; the ten biggest clones take up 1% to 1.2%. The receptor was isolated from a young woman in good health and CMV-seronegative. Sequencing was carried out using PBMCs.

The CDR3 DNA reads TGCGCCAGCAGCTCCCCGGGACACTCTTCCTACGAGCAGTACTTC. As protein: CASSSPGHSSYEQYF. The chain combines TRBV5-1 with TRBJ2-7; maybe TRBD1 (6 bases). Germline V CDR1 and CDR2: SGHRS, YFSETQ. The CDR3 length is 15 residues. Trimming pared 3 bases from V and 1 base from J, leaving 14 bases between.